This is a list of T cell receptor beta chains from one sample in a study of T cell repertoires in cytomegalovirus infection. These receptors' antigens are unknown. Via MiXCR, TCRdb re-called the reads, giving one row per CDR3 protein. The sample includes 75,000 to 95,000 distinct CDR3 sequences, 45% to 50% of them seen just once. The sample was CD8+ T cells from cultured PBMCs, taken from culture after CMV antigen stimulation. These receptors originate from a human donor in good health (CMV status not recorded). Some clones in this sample may be carry-over from other donors' samples. Both conserved end residues are part of each CDR3. The D gene is left open where the match is weak. Size is stated for part of the rows, as once, few or many counts, or as a class when the clone is expanded.

. | TRBJ1-5 | . | TRBV11-3 | TGTGCCAGCAGGACCCCGGGACATAACAATCAGCCCCAGCATTTT | CASRTPGHNNQPQHF
TRBD1 | TRBJ1-5 | large | TRBV7-2 | TGTGCCAGCAGCCCCGGGACAGCTAGCAATCAGCCCCAGCATTTT | CASSPGTASNQPQHF
TRBD1 | TRBJ2-5 | . | TRBV5-1 | TGCGCCAGCAGCCACCGGGACAGGGGGGCTCAAGAGACCCAGTACTTC | CASSHRDRGAQETQYF
TRBD2 | TRBJ2-3 | . | TRBV7-8 | TGTGCCAGCAGCTCAAAACTAGCGGGGGTCGGAGATACGCAGTATTTT | CASSSKLAGVGDTQYF
. | TRBJ2-1 | many | TRBV7-2 | TGTGCCAGCAGCTTAGGTCCTGCATTCTCCTACAATGAGCAGTTCTTC | CASSLGPAFSYNEQFF
TRBD1 | TRBJ1-2 | . | TRBV7-8 | TGTGCCAGCAGCTTAGTACAGGGGGCTTACTATGGCTACACCTTC | CASSLVQGAYYGYTF
TRBD2 | TRBJ2-1 | few | TRBV29-1 | TGCAGCGTTGAAGGACTAGCGGAGTACTCCTACAATGAGCAGTTCTTC | CSVEGLAEYSYNEQFF
TRBD2 | TRBJ2-3 | few | TRBV7-8 | TGTGCCAGCAGCCTGGCTAGCGGGAGGGGACCAGATACGCAGTATTTT | CASSLASGRGPDTQYF
. | TRBJ2-1 | . | TRBV4-1 | TGCGCCAGCAGCCAACCCGGGGGTAATGAGCAGTTCTTC | CASSQPGGNEQFF
. | TRBJ2-1 | many | TRBV7-6 | TGTGCCAGCAGCTTAGCTGTTTACAATGAGCAGTTCTTC | CASSLAVYNEQFF
. | TRBJ1-3 | few | TRBV11-2 | TGTGCCAGCAGCTTAGAGTGGTCGATAAGCTCTGGAAACACCATATATTTT | CASSLEWSISSGNTIYF
. | TRBJ1-2 | . | TRBV6-2/TRBV6-3 | TGTGCCAGCAGCAGGGACCTTAATGGCTACACCTTC | CASSRDLNGYTF
. | TRBJ1-1 | . | TRBV5-1 | TGCGCCAGCAGCTCGCATATTAGAAAGACTGAAGCTTTCTTT | CASSSHIRKTEAFF
TRBD1 | TRBJ2-2 | . | TRBV29-1 | TGCAGCACATCCGGGACAGGGGGCACCGGGGAGCTGTTTTTT | CSTSGTGGTGELFF
. | TRBJ2-7 | few | TRBV6-1 | TGTGAGGTGGGGACCTACTCCTACGAGCAGTACTTC | CEVGTYSYEQYF
TRBD1 | TRBJ1-2 | few | TRBV12-3/TRBV12-4 | TGTGCCAGCAGTTCCTCTAGGACAGGGGGTGACTATGGCTACACCTTC | CASSSSRTGGDYGYTF
TRBD2 | TRBJ2-7 | once | TRBV12-3/TRBV12-4 | TGTGCCACCAGCTCTTCTAGCGGGGGGCGGACCTACGAGCAGTACTTC | CATSSSSGGRTYEQYF
. | TRBJ2-7 | few | TRBV2 | TGTGCCAGCAGTGAAGGACAGTCAACCTCCTACGAGCAGTACTTC | CASSEGQSTSYEQYF
. | TRBJ1-1 | . | TRBV27 | TGTGCCAGCAGTTTAATCGGGGGTAGAGCTTTCTTT | CASSLIGGRAFF
. | TRBJ2-1 | . | TRBV6-6 | TGTGCCAGCAGTTACGGCGACAATGAGCAGTTCTTC | CASSYGDNEQFF
. | TRBJ2-7 | . | TRBV20-1 | TGCAGTGCTGGGGGACCATTCAGCTCCTACGAGCAGTACTTC | CSAGGPFSSYEQYF
TRBD1 | TRBJ1-5 | few | TRBV18 | TGTGCCAGCTCCCAGGGACAGGTACCAGATCAGCCCCAGCATTTT | CASSQGQVPDQPQHF
. | TRBJ2-2 | few | TRBV12-3/TRBV12-4 | TGTGCCAGCTATTGGAGGGAGCTGTTTTTT | CASYWRELFF
. | TRBJ1-2 | few | TRBV12-5 | TGTGCTAGTGGTTTGCCCCCACCTGTCCACTATGGCTACACCTTC | CASGLPPPVHYGYTF
. | TRBJ1-5 | . | TRBV19 | TGTGCCAGTAGTATATTTATGGCAGGGGGCAATCAGCCCCAGCATTTT | CASSIFMAGGNQPQHF
TRBD1 | TRBJ1-2 | . | TRBV24-1 | TGTGCCACCAGTGATTCGGAGGGGACAGTCTATGGCTACACCTTC | CATSDSEGTVYGYTF
. | TRBJ2-1 | few | TRBV12-3/TRBV12-4 | TGTGCCAGCAGACCGCCTAGGACCTTAGGGCCCAATGAGCAGTTCTTC | CASRPPRTLGPNEQFF
. | TRBJ2-6 | . | TRBV12-3/TRBV12-4 | TGTGCCAGCAATCCAGGGCCCGGGGCCAACGTCCTGACTTTC | CASNPGPGANVLTF
. | TRBJ1-1 | . | TRBV6-1 | TGTGCCAGCAGTGACGGGCAGTTTGAAGCTTTCTTT | CASSDGQFEAFF
. | TRBJ1-1 | . | TRBV5-4 | TGTGCCAGCAGCATGGACACCTCAGGAGGAGCTTTCTTT | CASSMDTSGGAFF
. | TRBJ1-2 | few | TRBV6-2/TRBV6-3 | TGTGCCACGAGGAGGGGGGATGGCTACACCTTC | CATRRGDGYTF
. | TRBJ2-1 | few | TRBV7-9 | TGTGCCAGCAGCCCGGTCGTAGATGAGCAGTTCTTC | CASSPVVDEQFF
TRBD2 | TRBJ2-1 | few | TRBV11-2 | TGTGCCAGCAGCTTAGGTAGCGGGACACACAATGAGCAGTTCTTC | CASSLGSGTHNEQFF
. | TRBJ1-5 | few | TRBV28 | TGTGCCAGCAGTTTCCTGGATTCAAGCGGCAATCAGCCCCAGCATTTT | CASSFLDSSGNQPQHF
. | TRBJ1-2 | few | TRBV7-2 | TGTGCCAGCAGCTTAATCCGGGCGGGTGGCTACACCTTC | CASSLIRAGGYTF
TRBD2 | TRBJ2-1 | few | TRBV11-2 | TGTGCCAGCAGCTTACTAGCGGTGTTCGATGAGCAGTTCTTC | CASSLLAVFDEQFF
. | TRBJ2-7 | . | TRBV7-2 | TGTGCCAGCAGTGGATATACCCCCTACGAGCAGTACTTC | CASSGYTPYEQYF
. | TRBJ2-3 | . | TRBV7-6 | TGTGCCAGCAGCTCCCGGGACAGCACAGATACGCAGTATTTT | CASSSRDSTDTQYF
TRBD2 | TRBJ2-5 | . | TRBV7-8 | TGTGCCAGCAGCTTAAATCCCCCCAGCGGGGGAGAGACCCAGTACTTC | CASSLNPPSGGETQYF
. | TRBJ1-3 | . | TRBV12-3/TRBV12-4 | TGTGCCAGCAGTTTCAGTGATGTACAGGGTAGAACTGGAAACACCATATATTTT | CASSFSDVQGRTGNTIYF
TRBD1 | TRBJ1-2 | . | TRBV6-5 | TGTGCCAGCAGTTACTCGAATCGACAGGGGGGCGGCTACACCTTC | CASSYSNRQGGGYTF
. | TRBJ1-5 | few | TRBV28 | TGTGCCAGCAGTTTTCCGGACACAGGGAATCAGCCCCAGCATTTT | CASSFPDTGNQPQHF
. | TRBJ2-1 | . | TRBV9 | TGTGCCAGCAGCGTAGCTACCAATTTAGGGTACAATGAGCAGTTCTTC | CASSVATNLGYNEQFF
TRBD1 | TRBJ2-7 | once | TRBV28 | TGTGCCAGCAGTTTAAAGGGACAGGGGATCTACGAGCAGTACTTC | CASSLKGQGIYEQYF
TRBD1 | TRBJ1-5 | . | TRBV7-3 | TGTGCCAGCAGCTCGGGACAGAATCATAGGCCCCAGCATTTT | CASSSGQNHRPQHF
TRBD2 | TRBJ2-3 | . | TRBV6-8 | TGCGGGGCGGGAGTAGATACGCAGTATTTT | CGAGVDTQYF
. | TRBJ1-1 | . | TRBV28 | TGTGCCAGCAGCCGAGCGAGTACTTATACTGAAGCTTTCTTT | CASSRASTYTEAFF
TRBD2 | TRBJ2-1 | . | TRBV11-1 | TGTGCCAGCAGCCCGTATACTAGCGGAAGTGACAATGAGCAGTTCTTC | CASSPYTSGSDNEQFF
. | TRBJ2-4 | many | TRBV7-8 | TGTGCCAGCAGCTTAGGGGCGGCCAAAAACATTCAGTACTTC | CASSLGAAKNIQYF
TRBD1 | TRBJ2-7 | . | TRBV27 | TGTGCCAGCAGTTTCGGACAGGAAGGAAACTACGAGCAGTACTTC | CASSFGQEGNYEQYF
TRBD1 | TRBJ1-2 | . | TRBV2 | TGTGCCAGCAGCCCGGGACAGGGGGCGGAGGGCTACACCTTC | CASSPGQGAEGYTF
. | TRBJ2-1 | . | TRBV3-1 | TGTGCCAGCAGCCAAGATATGCGGGAAGGTGAGCAGTTCTTC | CASSQDMREGEQFF
. | TRBJ2-1 | . | TRBV4-1 | TGCGCCAGCAGCCAAGCCCTCCAGCGGGTCAATGAGCAGTTCTTC | CASSQALQRVNEQFF
. | TRBJ2-4 | . | TRBV10-3 | TGTGCCATCAGTGAGACTTCCGGGACTGGCCCCAAAAACATTCAGTACTTC | CAISETSGTGPKNIQYF
. | TRBJ1-3 | . | TRBV6-1 | TGTGCCAGCAGTGATCAGGGTTTATCTGGAAACACCATATATTTT | CASSDQGLSGNTIYF
TRBD1 | TRBJ1-3 | once | TRBV6-5 | TGTGCCAGCAGTCAAGGGGGCCTCGGAAACACCATATATTTT | CASSQGGLGNTIYF
. | TRBJ2-3 | . | TRBV5-1 | TGCGCCAGCAGCTTGGAAGATGGGACAGATACGCAGTATTTT | CASSLEDGTDTQYF